A selection of T cell receptor beta chains follows, all from one sample in a study of blood T cell repertoires in COVID-19. The data were produced by immunoSEQ multiplex PCR, yet TCRdb's version contains in-frame clones alone and is incomplete. The profile shows about 59,000 clones, roughly 85% of them singletons. The material sequenced was peripheral blood. The source of these receptors is a man aged 55 to 69 with acute or convalescent COVID-19. CDR3s include the opening cysteine and the closing phenylalanine or tryptophan. The D gene is left open where the match is weak. Clone size is stated in some rows and not others, as once, few, many or a class when expanded.

size: -; D: -; J: TRBJ1-1; V: TRBV7-3; CDR3: CASSLGAVNTEAFF; DNA: TGTGCCAGCAGCTTAGGGGCGGTGAACACTGAAGCTTTCTTT
size: few; D: TRBD2; J: TRBJ2-3; V: TRBV10-3; CDR3: CAIRRTSGGADTQYF; DNA: TGTGCCATCAGGAGAACTAGCGGGGGCGCAGATACGCAGTATTTT
size: -; D: TRBD1; J: TRBJ2-1; V: TRBV19; CDR3: CASSIDGDRAPVNEQFF; DNA: TGTGCCAGTAGTATAGATGGCGACAGGGCCCCCGTCAATGAGCAGTTCTTC
size: few; D: TRBD2; J: TRBJ2-1; V: TRBV19; CDR3: CASSVASGGSYNEQFF; DNA: TGTGCCAGTAGTGTCGCTAGCGGGGGTTCCTACAATGAGCAGTTCTTC
size: -; D: -; J: TRBJ2-7; V: TRBV19; CDR3: CASSKIGATYEQYF; DNA: TGTGCCAGTAGTAAGATTGGGGCCACCTACGAGCAGTACTTC
size: -; D: -; J: TRBJ1-2; V: TRBV9; CDR3: CASSHLGGALHTF; DNA: TGTGCCAGCAGCCATCTGGGAGGGGCCCTCCACACCTTC
size: -; D: -; J: TRBJ1-1; V: TRBV5-1; CDR3: CASKVEVMNTEAFF; DNA: TGCGCCAGCAAAGTCGAGGTTATGAACACTGAAGCTTTCTTT
size: -; D: TRBD1; J: TRBJ1-4; V: TRBV28; CDR3: CASSELLDRAKRGEKLFF; DNA: TGTGCCAGCAGTGAACTCCTCGACAGGGCCAAGCGGGGGGAAAAACTGTTTTTT
size: -; D: TRBD1; J: TRBJ2-1; V: TRBV28; CDR3: CASSLSGGTDEQFF; DNA: TGTGCCAGCAGTTTATCAGGGGGAACCGATGAGCAGTTCTTC
size: once; D: TRBD1; J: TRBJ1-4; V: TRBV4-2; CDR3: CASSQGDRDNEKLFF; DNA: TGTGCCAGCAGCCAAGGGGACAGAGACAATGAAAAACTGTTTTTT
size: -; D: TRBD2; J: TRBJ2-5; V: TRBV4-1; CDR3: CASSQGGTSGSNRETQYF; DNA: TGCGCCAGCAGCCAGGGGGGGACTAGCGGGAGTAACCGGGAGACCCAGTACTTC
size: once; D: -; J: TRBJ2-3; V: TRBV14; CDR3: CASSHSSGGRDTQYF; DNA: TGTGCCAGCAGCCATTCGTCCGGGGGGCGTGATACGCAGTATTTT
size: -; D: TRBD2; J: TRBJ2-1; V: TRBV4-1; CDR3: CASSQALSGGHNEQFF; DNA: TGCGCCAGCAGCCAAGCCCTTTCGGGAGGCCACAATGAGCAGTTCTTC
size: -; D: -; J: TRBJ2-7; V: TRBV28; CDR3: CASSKRQGTSYEQYF; DNA: TGTGCCAGTTCTAAAAGGCAGGGGACCTCCTACGAGCAGTACTTC
size: few; D: -; J: TRBJ1-1; V: TRBV6-5; CDR3: CASSAGVWGTEAFF; DNA: TGTGCCAGCAGCGCCGGGGTATGGGGTACTGAAGCTTTCTTT
size: -; D: TRBD1; J: TRBJ2-7; V: TRBV28; CDR3: CASSLIGDRGWEQYF; DNA: TGTGCCAGCAGTTTGATAGGGGACAGGGGTTGGGAGCAGTACTTC
size: -; D: TRBD2; J: TRBJ2-2; V: TRBV6-5; CDR3: CASSSLAGGTGELFF; DNA: TGTGCCAGCAGTAGTCTAGCGGGAGGGACCGGGGAGCTGTTTTTT
size: -; D: -; J: TRBJ1-4; V: TRBV7-9; CDR3: CASSLDSGVKKLFF; DNA: TGTGCCAGCAGCTTAGATTCAGGGGTGAAAAAACTGTTTTTT
size: few; D: TRBD1; J: TRBJ1-1; V: TRBV28; CDR3: CASSLTGYPEAFF; DNA: TGTGCCAGCAGTTTGACAGGGTACCCTGAAGCTTTCTTT
size: -; D: TRBD2; J: TRBJ2-5; V: TRBV6-4; CDR3: CASSGHRLAGETQYF; DNA: TGTGCCAGCAGTGGGCACCGACTAGCGGGAGAGACCCAGTACTTC
size: -; D: -; J: TRBJ2-7; V: TRBV2; CDR3: CASAESWDSFDEQYF; DNA: TGTGCCAGCGCTGAAAGTTGGGACTCCTTTGACGAGCAGTACTTC
size: -; D: -; J: TRBJ1-1; V: TRBV28; CDR3: CASSRGSEAFF; DNA: TGTGCCAGCAGCAGGGGATCTGAAGCTTTCTTT
size: once; D: TRBD1; J: TRBJ1-2; V: TRBV2; CDR3: CASSPGTAYGYTF; DNA: TGTGCCAGCTCCCCCGGGACAGCCTATGGCTACACCTTC
size: -; D: TRBD1; J: TRBJ1-2; V: TRBV6-6; CDR3: CASSTGGWSDGYTF; DNA: TGTGCCAGCAGCACAGGGGGCTGGTCGGACGGCTACACCTTC
size: -; D: -; J: TRBJ2-1; V: TRBV5-1; CDR3: CASSYAGLPQQFF; DNA: TGCGCCAGCAGCTACGCAGGGTTGCCCCAGCAGTTCTTC
size: -; D: -; J: TRBJ1-1; V: TRBV19; CDR3: CATKADRNTEAFF; DNA: TGTGCCACCAAAGCCGACAGGAACACTGAAGCTTTCTTT
size: -; D: -; J: TRBJ2-1; V: TRBV5-6; CDR3: CASSLRVGVVIGSYNEQFF; DNA: TGTGCCAGCAGCTTGCGGGTCGGGGTTGTGATCGGGTCGTACAATGAGCAGTTCTTC
size: -; D: TRBD1; J: TRBJ2-7; V: TRBV24-1; CDR3: CATRDSLNYEQYF; DNA: TGTGCCACCCGGGACAGCCTTAACTACGAGCAGTACTTC
size: -; D: -; J: TRBJ1-1; V: TRBV12-3/TRBV12-4; CDR3: CASSLLSSTEAFF; DNA: TGTGCCAGCAGTTTATTGTCGAGCACTGAAGCTTTCTTT
size: once; D: TRBD1; J: TRBJ1-2; V: TRBV7-9; CDR3: CASSPNPGQASNYGYTF; DNA: TGTGCCAGCAGCCCGAACCCGGGACAGGCTTCTAACTATGGCTACACCTTC
size: few; D: TRBD2; J: TRBJ2-1; V: TRBV28; CDR3: CASSLSGGRNEQFF; DNA: TGTGCCAGCAGCCTTAGCGGGGGTCGCAATGAGCAGTTCTTC
size: -; D: -; J: TRBJ2-1; V: TRBV29-1; CDR3: CSVVSGSIDNEQFF; DNA: TGCAGCGTTGTTTCCGGGAGTATTGACAATGAGCAGTTCTTC
size: -; D: TRBD1; J: TRBJ1-3; V: TRBV6-5; CDR3: CASSQNRGSGNTIYF; DNA: TGTGCCAGCAGTCAGAACAGGGGCTCTGGAAACACCATATATTTT